Detailed here is one TCR beta chain. The same CDR3 is also encoded by other DNA sequences in this sample. The data derive from a study of shared clonotypes between healthy human individuals. Study-wide background: The donor group consisted of a couple of women and three men, aged 18 to 49.

The CDR3 has 13 amino acids. The V end lost 0 bases, the J end lost 5 bases, and 7 bases lay between the germline ends. Per germline, CDR1 KGHSH and CDR2 LQKENI. The protocol was immunoSEQ multiplex PCR, while the TCRdb copy is restricted to in-frame clones and leaves out a portion. In the table there are millions of clones, roughly 96% of which are singletons. The chain recombines TRBV18 with TRBJ2-5; no firm D call. Specimen: naive CD4+ T cells sorted from blood. Stated subset: CD45RA+ positively selected. The TCR sequence derives from a man aged 18 to 30 in good health. As DNA, the CDR3 is TGTGCCAGCTCACCACCGGGCAAGGAGACCCAGTACTTC. Amino acids: CASSPPGKETQYF.